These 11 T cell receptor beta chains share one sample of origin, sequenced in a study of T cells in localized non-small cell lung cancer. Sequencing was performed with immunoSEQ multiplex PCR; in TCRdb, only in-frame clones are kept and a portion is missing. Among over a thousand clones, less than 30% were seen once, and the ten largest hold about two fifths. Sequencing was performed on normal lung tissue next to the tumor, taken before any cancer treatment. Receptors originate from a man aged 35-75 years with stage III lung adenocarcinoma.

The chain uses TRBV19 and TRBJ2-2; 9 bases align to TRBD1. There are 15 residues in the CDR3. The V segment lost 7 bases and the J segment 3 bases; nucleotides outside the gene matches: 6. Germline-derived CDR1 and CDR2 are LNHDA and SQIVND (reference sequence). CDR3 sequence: CASNTRQGDTGELFF. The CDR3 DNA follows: TGTGCCAGTAACACGCGACAGGGGGACACCGGGGAGCTGTTTTTT.

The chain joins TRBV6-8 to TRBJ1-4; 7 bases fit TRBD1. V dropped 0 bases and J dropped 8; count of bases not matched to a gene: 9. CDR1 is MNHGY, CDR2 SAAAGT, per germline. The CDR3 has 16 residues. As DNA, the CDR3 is TGTGCCAGCAGTTACTCGATTTTACAGGGGTTCGAAAAACTGTTTTTT. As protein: CASSYSILQGFEKLFF.

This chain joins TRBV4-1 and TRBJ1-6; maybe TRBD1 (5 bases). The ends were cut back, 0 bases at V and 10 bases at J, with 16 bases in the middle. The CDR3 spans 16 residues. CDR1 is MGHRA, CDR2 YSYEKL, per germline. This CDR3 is CASSQEVGGFDSPLHF. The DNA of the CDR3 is TGCGCCAGCAGCCAAGAAGTGGGGGGATTTGACTCACCCCTCCACTTT.

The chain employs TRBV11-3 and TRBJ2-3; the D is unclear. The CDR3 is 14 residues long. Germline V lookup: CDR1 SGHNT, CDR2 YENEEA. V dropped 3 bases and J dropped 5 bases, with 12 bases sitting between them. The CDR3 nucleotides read TGTGCCAGCAGCTTGGATGGTATGGGAGATACGCAGTATTTT. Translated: CASSLDGMGDTQYF.

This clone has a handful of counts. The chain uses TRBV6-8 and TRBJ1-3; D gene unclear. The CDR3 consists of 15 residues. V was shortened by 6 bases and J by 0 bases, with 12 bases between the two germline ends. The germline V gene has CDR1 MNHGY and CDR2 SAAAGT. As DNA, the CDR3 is TGTGCCAGCAGCCCCACGAGAGGCTCTGGAAACACCATATATTTT. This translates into CASSPTRGSGNTIYF.

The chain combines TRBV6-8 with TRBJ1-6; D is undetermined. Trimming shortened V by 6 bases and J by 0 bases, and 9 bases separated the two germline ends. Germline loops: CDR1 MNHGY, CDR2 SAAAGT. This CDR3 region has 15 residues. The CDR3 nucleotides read TGTGCCAGCAGCAAAACTCACTCCTATAATTCACCCCTCCACTTT. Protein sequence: CASSKTHSYNSPLHF.

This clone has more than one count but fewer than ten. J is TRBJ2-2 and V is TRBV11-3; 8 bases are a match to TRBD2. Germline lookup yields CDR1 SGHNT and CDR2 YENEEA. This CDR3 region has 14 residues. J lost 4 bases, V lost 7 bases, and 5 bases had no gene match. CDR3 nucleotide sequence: TGTGCCAGCACCCCGGGGGGGGTCACCGGGGAGCTGTTTTTT. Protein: CASTPGGVTGELFF. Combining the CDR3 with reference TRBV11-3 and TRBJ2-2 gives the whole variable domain EAGVVQSPRYKIIEKKQPVAFWCNPISGHNTLYWYLQNLGQGPELLIRYENEEAVDDSQLPKDRFSAERLKGVDSTLKIQPAELGDSAVYLCASTPGGVTGELFFGEGSRLTVL.

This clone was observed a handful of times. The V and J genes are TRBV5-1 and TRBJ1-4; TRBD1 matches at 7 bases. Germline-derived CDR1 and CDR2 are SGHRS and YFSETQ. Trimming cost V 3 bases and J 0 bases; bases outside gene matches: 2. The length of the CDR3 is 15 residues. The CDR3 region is CASSYGTATNEKLFF. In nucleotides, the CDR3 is TGCGCCAGCAGCTACGGGACAGCAACTAATGAAAAACTGTTTTTT.

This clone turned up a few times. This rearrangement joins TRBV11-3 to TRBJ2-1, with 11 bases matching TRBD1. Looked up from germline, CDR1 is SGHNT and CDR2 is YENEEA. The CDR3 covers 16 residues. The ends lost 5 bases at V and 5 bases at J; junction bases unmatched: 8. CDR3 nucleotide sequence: TGTGCCAGCAGCCTGCTCGGGACAGGGGGAAACAATGAGCAGTTCTTC. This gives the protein CASSLLGTGGNNEQFF.

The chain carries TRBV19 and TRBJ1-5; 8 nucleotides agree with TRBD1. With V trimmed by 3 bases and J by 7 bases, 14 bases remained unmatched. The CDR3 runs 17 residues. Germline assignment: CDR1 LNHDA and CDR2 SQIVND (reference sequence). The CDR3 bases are TGTGCCAGTAGTATGGGTCCGGCAGGGGGCACCAACCAGCCCCAGCATTTT. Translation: CASSMGPAGGTNQPQHF.

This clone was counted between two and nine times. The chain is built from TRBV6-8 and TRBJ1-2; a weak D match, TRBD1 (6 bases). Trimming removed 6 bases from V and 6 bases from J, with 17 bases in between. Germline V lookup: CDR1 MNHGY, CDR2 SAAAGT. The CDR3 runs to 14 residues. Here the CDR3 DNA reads TGTGCCAGCAGCTCGCAGGGAGGGGGGAATGGCTACACCTTC. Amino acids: CASSSQGGGNGYTF.